This is a list of T cell receptor beta chains from one sample in a study of identical twins. TCRdb reanalysed the 5' RACE reads using MiXCR and keeps one entry per CDR3 protein. Among approximately 590,000 distinct CDR3 sequences listed, just under 10% were seen once. These records were also assigned to another study, of yellow fever vaccine responses in identical twins.

The sequencing sample was made of PBMCs. The receptor source for this set is a woman aged 18-29 years in good health. Each CDR3 is given with its conserved first and last residue. The D gene is left open where the match is weak. Size values are once, few and many counts, or a class for expanded clones, and some rows have none.

CASSLPTLGSTRGRPSEQYF	TGTGCCAGCAGTTTACCCACCCTCGGCAGTACTCGTGGAAGACCCTCCGAGCAGTACTTC	TRBJ2-7	20	TRBV12-3/TRBV12-4	.	.
CASSLAPGANYGYTF	TGTGCCAGCAGCTTAGCGCCAGGAGCCAACTATGGCTACACCTTC	TRBJ1-2	15	TRBV7-8	few	.
CASKRTSGVTYEQYF	TGTGCCAGCAAAAGGACTAGCGGGGTTACCTACGAGCAGTACTTC	TRBJ2-7	15	TRBV27	once	TRBD2
CASSRVGTSANTGELFF	TGTGCCAGCAGCCGGGTGGGGACTAGCGCGAACACCGGGGAGCTGTTTTTT	TRBJ2-2	17	TRBV3-1	many	TRBD2
CASGRLLEQLFF	TGTGCCAGCGGCCGACTCCTGGAACAACTGTTTTTT	TRBJ1-4	12	TRBV12-3/TRBV12-4	many	.
CASSPTLGAITDTQYF	TGCGCCAGCAGCCCTACTCTGGGGGCTATCACAGATACGCAGTATTTT	TRBJ2-3	16	TRBV4-3	many	.
CASSLGLVWTLDEQFF	TGTGCCAGCAGCTTAGGGCTTGTTTGGACTTTAGATGAGCAGTTCTTC	TRBJ2-1	16	TRBV7-9	.	.
CASCWPREVDKSSYEQYF	TGTGCCAGCTGCTGGCCTCGAGAGGTAGATAAAAGCTCCTACGAGCAGTACTTC	TRBJ2-7	18	TRBV2	.	.
CASSLESGTGRSYEQYF	TGCGCCAGCAGCTTGGAATCCGGGACAGGGAGGTCCTACGAGCAGTACTTC	TRBJ2-7	17	TRBV5-1	few	TRBD1
CASSWGLGSPLHF	TGCGCCAGCAGTTGGGGTTTAGGGTCACCCCTCCACTTT	TRBJ1-6	13	TRBV10-2	.	.
CASSFTTGGVDEQYF	TGTGCCAGCAGCTTTACGACAGGGGGAGTCGACGAGCAGTACTTC	TRBJ2-7	15	TRBV7-9	.	TRBD1
CASSSDRGREQYF	TGTGCCAGCAGCTCAGACAGGGGGCGCGAGCAGTACTTC	TRBJ2-7	13	TRBV7-8	many	TRBD1
CASSQESGGAYEQYF	TGTGCCAGCAGCCAAGAGAGCGGGGGGGCCTACGAGCAGTACTTC	TRBJ2-7	15	TRBV4-2	.	TRBD2
CASSVAGPQPLGYYEQYF	TGTGCCAGCAGTGTCGCGGGACCCCAGCCTCTTGGGTACTACGAGCAGTACTTC	TRBJ2-7	18	TRBV2	.	.
CASMGFETQYF	TGTGCCAGCATGGGGTTCGAGACCCAGTACTTC	TRBJ2-5	11	TRBV2	few	.
CASRAYGASSYEQYF	TGTGCCAGCAGGGCGTATGGCGCGAGCTCCTACGAGCAGTACTTC	TRBJ2-7	15	TRBV6-4	few	.
CAISESLLGPYNEQFF	TGTGCCATCAGTGAGTCGCTTTTGGGGCCCTACAATGAGCAGTTCTTC	TRBJ2-1	16	TRBV10-3	many	.
CAISGTPTNNEQFF	TGTGCCATCAGTGGGACTCCAACCAACAATGAGCAGTTCTTC	TRBJ2-1	14	TRBV10-3	few	.
CASSRGTGANEKLFF	TGCGCCAGCAGCCGTGGGACAGGAGCTAATGAAAAACTGTTTTTT	TRBJ1-4	15	TRBV4-3	few	TRBD1
CASSPGTGVVGSYEQYF	TGTGCCAGCAGTCCAGGGACAGGGGTGGTTGGGTCCTACGAGCAGTACTTC	TRBJ2-7	17	TRBV27	few	TRBD1
CATSTTPDRVEQYF	TGTGCCACCAGCACCACCCCGGACAGGGTGGAGCAGTACTTC	TRBJ2-7	14	TRBV15	.	TRBD1
CASSFVQSDTQYF	TGTGCCAGCAGTTTTGTGCAGTCAGATACGCAGTATTTT	TRBJ2-3	13	TRBV27	many	.
CASSQTGGQNEQYF	TGTGCCAGCAGCCAGACAGGGGGCCAAAACGAGCAGTACTTC	TRBJ2-7	14	TRBV7-9	few	TRBD1
CATSEALAGANTGELFF	TGTGCCACCAGTGAGGCACTAGCGGGGGCGAACACCGGGGAGCTGTTTTTT	TRBJ2-2	17	TRBV24-1	few	TRBD2
CASRNTSGRNEQFF	TGTGCCAGCAGGAACACTAGCGGGAGGAATGAGCAGTTCTTC	TRBJ2-1	14	TRBV7-9	.	TRBD2
CASSASGRSYNEQFF	TGTGCCAGCAGTGCTAGCGGGAGGTCCTACAATGAGCAGTTCTTC	TRBJ2-1	15	TRBV6-4	few	TRBD2
CASTGFSGKSEWYEQYF	TGTGCCAGCACCGGCTTTAGCGGGAAGAGCGAATGGTACGAGCAGTACTTC	TRBJ2-7	17	TRBV28	.	TRBD2
CSVESSDRESYEQYF	TGCAGCGTTGAATCCTCTGACAGGGAGTCCTACGAGCAGTACTTC	TRBJ2-7	15	TRBV29-1	.	TRBD1
CSARDLRGNTGELFF	TGCAGTGCTAGAGACCTCAGGGGTAACACCGGGGAGCTGTTTTTT	TRBJ2-2	15	TRBV20-1	few	.
CASSEDTSGANVLTF	TGTGCCAGCAGTGAAGACACCTCTGGGGCCAACGTCCTGACTTTC	TRBJ2-6	15	TRBV6-1	few	.
CASSPGDTYEQYF	TGCGCCAGCAGTCCAGGGGACACCTACGAGCAGTACTTC	TRBJ2-7	13	TRBV5-1	many	.
CSVAPGQGYEQYF	TGCAGCGTTGCTCCGGGACAGGGCTACGAGCAGTACTTC	TRBJ2-7	13	TRBV29-1	.	TRBD1
CASSFQGSTDTQYF	TGTGCCAGCAGCTTTCAGGGTTCCACAGATACGCAGTATTTT	TRBJ2-3	14	TRBV7-9	many	.
CSARGVEWREASTDTQYF	TGCAGTGCTAGAGGGGTAGAGTGGCGGGAGGCTAGCACAGATACGCAGTATTTT	TRBJ2-3	18	TRBV20-1	.	TRBD2
CASSPGGRQTGELFF	TGTGCCAGCAGTCCCGGCGGGAGACAAACCGGGGAGCTGTTTTTT	TRBJ2-2	15	TRBV28	.	TRBD2
CASSFPRDRGSETQYF	TGTGCCAGCAGCTTCCCCCGGGACAGGGGGTCCGAGACCCAGTACTTC	TRBJ2-5	16	TRBV7-9	.	TRBD1
CASSQDSANTGELFF	TGCGCCAGCAGCCAGGACAGCGCGAACACCGGGGAGCTGTTTTTT	TRBJ2-2	15	TRBV5-1	few	.
CASGYYRAGETQYF	TGTGCCAGCGGTTACTACAGGGCCGGGGAGACCCAGTACTTC	TRBJ2-5	14	TRBV7-9	.	.
CASSLGAGEAYEQYF	TGTGCCAGCAGCTTAGGGGCGGGAGAGGCCTACGAGCAGTACTTC	TRBJ2-7	15	TRBV7-6	.	TRBD2
CASSTTGYQDTQYF	TGTGCCAGCAGCACAACAGGGTATCAAGATACGCAGTATTTT	TRBJ2-3	14	TRBV7-9	few	.
CSAEGQGITDTQYF	TGCAGCGCCGAGGGGCAGGGCATCACAGATACGCAGTATTTT	TRBJ2-3	14	TRBV29-1	many	.
CSARDPVRSSYEQYF	TGCAGTGCTAGAGACCCCGTCAGGTCCTCCTACGAGCAGTACTTC	TRBJ2-7	15	TRBV20-1	few	.
CASSQTQGADTQYF	TGTGCCAGCAGTCAAACCCAGGGGGCAGATACGCAGTATTTT	TRBJ2-3	14	TRBV2	few	TRBD1
CASSLMNYRTDTQYF	TGCGCCAGCAGCTTGATGAACTACCGCACAGATACGCAGTATTTT	TRBJ2-3	15	TRBV5-1	few	.
CASSLVPAPGELFF	TGTGCCAGCAGCTTAGTTCCAGCTCCCGGGGAGCTGTTTTTT	TRBJ2-2	14	TRBV7-2	many	.
CSGFTSGYNEQFF	TGCAGTGGTTTTACTAGCGGCTACAATGAGCAGTTCTTC	TRBJ2-1	13	TRBV20-1	.	TRBD2
CASSRMFPGGSDYNEQFF	TGTGCCAGCAGCCGGATGTTCCCCGGGGGGAGCGACTACAATGAGCAGTTCTTC	TRBJ2-1	18	TRBV7-6	.	TRBD2
CASRLEDRTGNTEAFF	TGTGCCAGCAGGCTAGAAGATAGGACAGGGAATACTGAAGCTTTCTTT	TRBJ1-1	16	TRBV11-2	.	TRBD1
CASSLDGTGQTQYF	TGTGCCAGCAGTTTAGATGGAACGGGTCAGACCCAGTACTTC	TRBJ2-5	14	TRBV12-3/TRBV12-4	many	.
CASSTGGTWGSGSNQPQHF	TGTGCCAGCAGCACCGGGGGGACCTGGGGGTCGGGTAGCAATCAGCCCCAGCATTTT	TRBJ1-5	19	TRBV6-1	many	.
CASSLVVAGGREFF	TGTGCCAGCAGTTTGGTAGTAGCGGGGGGGCGAGAATTCTTC	TRBJ2-1	14	TRBV28	few	TRBD2
CASSSGVADTQYF	TGTGCCAGCAGTAGCGGGGTTGCAGATACGCAGTATTTT	TRBJ2-3	13	TRBV2	many	TRBD2
CSAFEVAGGREQYF	TGCAGCGCCTTTGAAGTAGCGGGGGGGCGCGAGCAGTACTTC	TRBJ2-7	14	TRBV29-1	many	TRBD2
CASSLGTGSIYEQYF	TGTGCCAGCAGCTTAGGGACTGGGAGCATCTACGAGCAGTACTTC	TRBJ2-7	15	TRBV7-2	many	.
CSASKLARHYEQYF	TGCAGTGCTAGCAAACTAGCGAGGCACTACGAGCAGTACTTC	TRBJ2-7	14	TRBV20-1	few	TRBD2
CASRPDSGEAKNIQYF	TGTGCCAGCAGACCCGACTCAGGGGAAGCCAAAAACATTCAGTACTTC	TRBJ2-4	16	TRBV6-1	few	.
CASAGGITDTQYF	TGTGCCAGTGCAGGCGGAATAACAGATACGCAGTATTTT	TRBJ2-3	13	TRBV6-6	few	.
CAISDSSGSTDTQYF	TGTGCCATCAGTGATTCTAGCGGGAGCACAGATACGCAGTATTTT	TRBJ2-3	15	TRBV10-3	many	TRBD2
CSARDRRFTAVLTDTQYF	TGCAGTGCTAGAGATCGGCGTTTTACAGCGGTACTCACAGATACGCAGTATTTT	TRBJ2-3	18	TRBV20-1	few	.
CSARDRSGNQPQHF	TGCAGTGCTAGAGATAGGAGCGGCAATCAGCCCCAGCATTTT	TRBJ1-5	14	TRBV20-1	many	.